In this sample, the clone carrying this T cell receptor beta chain turned up a few times. Its antigen is not known. This CDR3 contains 13 residues. With 3 bases removed from V and 7 bases from J, the gap between germline ends came to 10 bases. Germline V gives CDR1 MNHEY, CDR2 SVGAGI. Researchers isolated CD4+ T cells once approximately eleven days of culture had elapsed. These data come from a study of vaccination effects on CD4 cells after COVID-19. Study overall: All study participants received two doses of BNT162b2 or mRNA-1273 vaccine. Whole-study results and caveats: Marked clonal contraction was seen late after vaccination (in both infection- and vaccine-induced clones).

Method: immunoSEQ multiplex PCR; TCRdb's copy keeps in-frame clones and lacks some. The sample lists over 45,000 clones; roughly 80% were seen once. The TCR was taken from a human donor who received a COVID-19 vaccine. The chain uses TRBV6-5 and TRBJ2-1; no clear D gene. The sequencing used CD4+ T cells from PBMCs cultured without peptide, collected before COVID-19 vaccination. As DNA, the CDR3 is TGTGCCAGCAGTTATCCGAGTGCTAATGAGCAGTTCTTC. Translated: CASSYPSANEQFF.